These 18 T cell receptor beta chains were sequenced from one sample in a study of technical replicates of blood from a handful of donors. Only in-frame clones appear in the TCRdb table, and some are missing; sequencing was by immunoSEQ multiplex PCR. The table records about 15,000 clones, approximately 80% of them present only once. Material: PBMCs. The source of these receptors is a human donor in good health.

The chain links TRBV27 to TRBJ1-5; 9 nucleotides align to TRBD1. Germline-derived CDR1 and CDR2 are MNHEY and SMNVEV (reference sequence). The CDR3 is 16 residues long. Trimming took 5 bases from V and 3 from J; bases not matched to a gene: 8. The CDR3 DNA sequence: TGTGCCAGCAGTCCCGGGACAGGGTTGGACAATCAGCCCCAGCATTTT. As protein: CASSPGTGLDNQPQHF.

This sequence joins TRBV5-1 and TRBJ2-3; a possible D gene is TRBD2 (5 bases). Per germline, CDR1 SGHRS and CDR2 YFSETQ. There are 15 residues in the CDR3. V was pared by 2 bases and J by 4 bases, with 14 bases between. The CDR3 coding sequence is TGCGCCAGCAGCTTTGAGGGAGTGGGGTCAGATACGCAGTATTTT. Translating gives CASSFEGVGSDTQYF.

The chain joins TRBV14 to TRBJ2-3; D is uncertain. V gave up 2 bases and J gave up 2 bases, with 14 bases separating them. The length of the CDR3 is 16 residues. Germline V CDR1 and CDR2: SGHDN, FVKESK. The CDR3, as DNA: TGTGCCAGCAGCCAACTGCAGGATTTGACCACAGATACGCAGTATTTT. It encodes CASSQLQDLTTDTQYF.

This clone is a singleton in its sample. The chain has TRBV6-6 and TRBJ1-4, with D unresolved. The germline V and J ends were trimmed by 6 bases and 4 bases, with 9 bases remaining between them. The CDR3 spans 13 residues. Germline CDR1 MNHNY, CDR2 SVGAGI (reference sequence). CDR3 protein: CASRIGVNEKLFF. The CDR3 DNA sequence: TGTGCCAGCAGGATCGGAGTTAATGAAAAACTGTTTTTT.

The rearrangement uses TRBV28 and TRBJ2-6, with a possible D match to TRBD1 (6 bases). The CDR3 sequence is 14 residues long. V was pared by 7 bases and J by 4 bases, with 11 bases between. The V gene's germline CDR1 is MDHEN and CDR2 SYDVKM. CDR3 in amino acids: CASTSGEGANVLTF. The CDR3 coding sequence is TGTGCCAGCACCTCAGGGGAGGGGGCCAACGTCCTGACTTTC.

This chain joins TRBV18 and TRBJ2-2; TRBD2 aligns across 11 bases. The trim removed 6 bases at V and 4 bases at J, leaving 13 bases unmatched. CDR3 length equals 18 residues. Germline lookup yields CDR1 KGHSH and CDR2 LQKENI. CDR3 amino acids: CASSSGTSGSVGTGELFF. The CDR3 nucleotides read TGTGCCAGCTCGTCTGGGACTAGCGGAAGCGTCGGCACCGGGGAGCTGTTTTTT.

This chain links TRBV27 with TRBJ2-7; 8 positions agree with TRBD2. CDR3 size: 14 residues. The V gene's germline CDR1 is MNHEY and CDR2 SMNVEV (reference sequence). V shed 2 bases, J shed 1 base, and the junction held 1 base outside the gene matches. The CDR3 loop reads CASSLSGRSYEQYF. The CDR3 DNA sequence: TGTGCCAGCAGTTTAAGCGGGAGATCCTACGAGCAGTACTTC.

The chain uses TRBV6-6 and TRBJ1-5; maybe TRBD1 (5 bases). Trimming took off 0 bases at V and 10 bases at J, with 13 bases between the two ends. CDR3 length: 14 amino acids. Germline-derived CDR1 and CDR2 are MNHNY and SVGAGI (reference sequence). The CDR3 spells CASSYSGREDPQHF. CDR3 DNA sequence: TGTGCCAGCAGTTACTCCGGCAGGGAGGATCCCCAGCATTTT.

This clone came up a few times. V and J are TRBV18 and TRBJ2-7; perhaps TRBD2 as D (6 bases). V was clipped by 0 bases and J by 0 bases, with 6 bases between them. The CDR3 length is 14 residues. The germline V gene has CDR1 KGHSH and CDR2 LQKENI. CDR3 bases: TGTGCCAGCTCACCACCGGGGGGCTCCTACGAGCAGTACTTC. Protein: CASSPPGGSYEQYF.

The V gene is TRBV6-4, the J gene TRBJ2-1, with TRBD2 matching 9 bases. Per germline, CDR1 MRHNA and CDR2 SNTAGT. Losses at the gene ends were 0 bases for V and 4 bases for J; bases not matched to a gene: 4. The CDR3 covers 16 residues. The CDR3 DNA reads TGTGCCAGCAGTGACTCGGGACTAGCAGTATACAATGAGCAGTTCTTC. This sequence encodes CASSDSGLAVYNEQFF.

The chain recombines TRBV7-8 with TRBJ2-7; a possible D gene is TRBD1 (5 bases). Per the germline V gene, CDR1 is SGHVS and CDR2 is FQNEAQ. The CDR3 totals 14 residues. Deletions cut 5 bases from V and 2 bases from J, with 13 bases between. Here the CDR3 DNA reads TGTGCCAGCAGCCTATCAGGGCCTACCTACGAGCAGTACTTC. Protein product: CASSLSGPTYEQYF.

This sequence joins TRBV29-1 and TRBJ2-2; the D gene is possibly TRBD2 (5 bases). V lost 6 bases, J lost 5 bases, and 10 bases lay in between. Per the germline V gene, CDR1 is SQVTM and CDR2 is ANQGSEA. This CDR3 has 12 residues. CDR3 amino acids: CSVWTETGELFF. CDR3 sequence (DNA): TGCAGCGTGTGGACTGAGACCGGGGAGCTGTTTTTT.

This chain links TRBV6-4 with TRBJ2-1, with 9 bases aligning to TRBD2. This CDR3 is 15 amino acids long. V gave up 4 bases and J gave up 6 bases; unmatched junction bases: 7. Germline CDR1 is MRHNA and CDR2 is SNTAGT. The chain's CDR3 is CASSVAGTSPNEQFF. CDR3 bases: TGTGCCAGCAGTGTAGCCGGGACTAGCCCCAATGAGCAGTTCTTC.

The chain uses TRBV7-9 and TRBJ1-2; D is unclear. Germline V gene lookup returns CDR1 SEHNR and CDR2 FQNEAQ (reference sequence). CDR3 length equals 15 residues. The V end was cut by 1 base, the J end by 8 bases, with 17 bases between. The CDR3 DNA is TGTGCCAGCAGCTTAGTAATGGGAGTGCCCCGGGGCTACACCTTC. Translated: CASSLVMGVPRGYTF.

V and J are TRBV28 and TRBJ1-4; TRBD1 is a possible D gene (5 bases). This CDR3 comprises 15 residues. CDR1 and CDR2 (germline): MDHEN, SYDVKM. Trimming took off 6 bases at V and 1 base at J, with 12 bases between the two ends. The CDR3 is CASSSPGLTNEKLFF. In nucleotides, the CDR3 is TGTGCCAGCAGCTCACCAGGGTTAACTAATGAAAAACTGTTTTTT.

The chain employs TRBV9 and TRBJ1-3, with 9 positions matching TRBD1. The CDR3 length is 15 residues. The V segment lost 3 bases and the J segment 4 bases; nucleotides outside the gene matches: 5. Germline V CDR1 and CDR2: SGDLS, YYNGEE. CDR3 region: CASSARDRDGNTIYF. CDR3 DNA: TGTGCCAGCAGCGCCCGGGACAGGGACGGAAACACCATATATTTT. Together with reference TRBV9 and TRBJ1-3, the CDR3 gives the full variable domain: DSGVTQTPKHLITATGQRVTLRCSPRSGDLSVYWYQQSLDQGLQFLIQYYNGEERAKGNILERFSAQQFPDLHSELNLSSLELGDSALYFCASSARDRDGNTIYFGEGSWLTVV.

The chain's CDR3 is CAGRGQGEGEQYF. In DNA, the CDR3 is TGTGCCGGAAGGGGACAGGGGGAGGGCGAGCAGTACTTC. The chain couples TRBV10-3 to TRBJ2-7, with 11 nucleotides matching TRBD1. This CDR3 has 13 amino acids. Trimming at V came to 11 bases and at J to 6 bases, leaving 9 bases not matched to a gene. The germline V gene encodes CDR1 ENHRY and CDR2 SYGVKD.

The rearrangement uses TRBV30 and TRBJ1-1; perhaps TRBD1 as D (6 bases). Between the trimmed V and J ends, which lost 2 bases and 0 bases, there was a span of 10 bases. Per germline, CDR1 GTSNPN and CDR2 SVGIG (reference sequence). The CDR3 runs 14 residues. CDR3 DNA sequence: TGTGCCTGGAGTCCGGGACACCTGAACACTGAAGCTTTCTTT. It specifies CAWSPGHLNTEAFF.